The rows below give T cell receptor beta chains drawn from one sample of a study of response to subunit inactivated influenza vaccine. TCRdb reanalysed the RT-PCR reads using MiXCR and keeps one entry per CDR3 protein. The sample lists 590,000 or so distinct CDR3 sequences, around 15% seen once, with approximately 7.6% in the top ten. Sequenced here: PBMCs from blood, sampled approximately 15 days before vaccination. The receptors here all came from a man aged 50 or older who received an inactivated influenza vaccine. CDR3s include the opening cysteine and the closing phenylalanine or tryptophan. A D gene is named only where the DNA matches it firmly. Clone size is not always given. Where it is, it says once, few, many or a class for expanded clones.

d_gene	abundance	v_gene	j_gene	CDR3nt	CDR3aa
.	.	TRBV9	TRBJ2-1	TGTGCCAGCAGCGTAGCGGACTATTACAATGAGCAGTTCTTC	CASSVADYYNEQFF
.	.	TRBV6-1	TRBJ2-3	TGTGCCAGCAGTAGGATGGGCCCAGATACGCAGTATTTT	CASSRMGPDTQYF
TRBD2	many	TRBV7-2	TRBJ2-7	TGTGCCAGCAGCTTATCATTGGGCGGGGGGGGAACCTACGAGCAGTACTTC	CASSLSLGGGGTYEQYF
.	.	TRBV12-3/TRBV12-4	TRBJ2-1	TGTGCCAGCAGTTTACGGGGGGCCGATGAGCAGTTCTTC	CASSLRGADEQFF
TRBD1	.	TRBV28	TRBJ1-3	TGTGCCAGCAGTTTCCCGGGACAGGCTGGAAACACCATATATTTT	CASSFPGQAGNTIYF
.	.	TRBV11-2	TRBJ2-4	TGTGCCAGCAGCTTAGTCCCAGGACAGGCAACCGGAGGGATTCAGTACTTC	CASSLVPGQATGGIQYF
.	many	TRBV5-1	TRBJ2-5	TGCGCCAGCAGAGGGGTACAAGAGACCCAGTACTTC	CASRGVQETQYF
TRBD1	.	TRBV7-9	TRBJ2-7	TGTGCCAGCAGCCCGGGACAGACGGATATGTGGCGGCAGTACTTC	CASSPGQTDMWRQYF
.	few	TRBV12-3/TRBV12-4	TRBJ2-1	TGTGCCAGCAGTCCCGGGACCTTCTCCGGCAATGAGCAGTTCTTC	CASSPGTFSGNEQFF
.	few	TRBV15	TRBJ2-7	TGTGCCACCAGCAGAGCGACTTACCACGAGCAGTACTTC	CATSRATYHEQYF
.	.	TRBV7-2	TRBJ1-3	TGTGCCAGCAGCTTTGGGGTTATGGGGGACACCATATATTTT	CASSFGVMGDTIYF
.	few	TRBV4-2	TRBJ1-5	TGTGCCAGCAGCCAAGATCAGGTGAAGGGGCGGGGGCAGCCCCAGCATTTT	CASSQDQVKGRGQPQHF
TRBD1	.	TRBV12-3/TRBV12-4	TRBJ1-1	TGTGCCAGCAGTGCCGGACAGGACAAGAACACTGAAGCTTTCTTT	CASSAGQDKNTEAFF
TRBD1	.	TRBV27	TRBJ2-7	TGTGCCAGCAGGAGAGCGGACAGGGGGCCCTACGAGCAGTACTTC	CASRRADRGPYEQYF
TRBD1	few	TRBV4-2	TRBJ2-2	TGTGCCAGCAGCCAACTCGACAGGGTTAGCGGGGAGCTGTTTTTT	CASSQLDRVSGELFF
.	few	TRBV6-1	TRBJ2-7	TGTGCCAGCAGTGCAGGACCCCCTCCCGCCGAGCAGTACTTC	CASSAGPPPAEQYF